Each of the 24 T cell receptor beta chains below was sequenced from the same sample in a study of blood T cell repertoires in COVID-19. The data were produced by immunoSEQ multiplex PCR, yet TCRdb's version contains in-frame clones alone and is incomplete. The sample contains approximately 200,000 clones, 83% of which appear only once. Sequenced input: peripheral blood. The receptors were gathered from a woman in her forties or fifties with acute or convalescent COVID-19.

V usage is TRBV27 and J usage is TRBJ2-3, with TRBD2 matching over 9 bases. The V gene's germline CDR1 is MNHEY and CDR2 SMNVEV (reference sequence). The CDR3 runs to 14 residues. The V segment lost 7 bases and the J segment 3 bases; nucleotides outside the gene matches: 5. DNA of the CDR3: TGTGCCAGCATCGGGCTAGCGGGAACAGATACGCAGTATTTT. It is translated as CASIGLAGTDTQYF.

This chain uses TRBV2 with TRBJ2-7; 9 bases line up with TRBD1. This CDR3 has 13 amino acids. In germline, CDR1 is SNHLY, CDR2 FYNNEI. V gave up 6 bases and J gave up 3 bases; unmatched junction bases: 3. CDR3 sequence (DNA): TGTGCCAGCAGACAGGGGGCGGACTACGAGCAGTACTTC. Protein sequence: CASRQGADYEQYF.

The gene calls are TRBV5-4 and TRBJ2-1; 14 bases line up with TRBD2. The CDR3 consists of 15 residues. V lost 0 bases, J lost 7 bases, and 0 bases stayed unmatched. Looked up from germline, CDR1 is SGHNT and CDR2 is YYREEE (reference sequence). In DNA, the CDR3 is TGTGCCAGCAGCTTGGGGACTAGCGGGAGGAATGAGCAGTTCTTC. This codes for CASSLGTSGRNEQFF.

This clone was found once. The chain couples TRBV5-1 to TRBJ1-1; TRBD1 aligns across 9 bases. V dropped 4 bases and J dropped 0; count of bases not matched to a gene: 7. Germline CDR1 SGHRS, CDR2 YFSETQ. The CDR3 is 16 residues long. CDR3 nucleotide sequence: TGCGCCAGCAGCGTCGTACAGGGGGCGATGAACACTGAAGCTTTCTTT. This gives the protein CASSVVQGAMNTEAFF. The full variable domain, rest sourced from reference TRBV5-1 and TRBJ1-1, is KAGVTQTPRYLIKTRGQQVTLSCSPISGHRSVSWYQQTPGQGLQFLFEYFSETQRNKGNFPGRFSGRQFSNSRSEMNVSTLELGDSALYLCASSVVQGAMNTEAFFGQGTRLTVV.

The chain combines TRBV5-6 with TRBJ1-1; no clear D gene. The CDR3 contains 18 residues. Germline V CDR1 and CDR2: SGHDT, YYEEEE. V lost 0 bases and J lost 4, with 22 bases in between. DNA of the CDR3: TGTGCCAGCAGCTTGGGGCCGAGAGGTCCCAAACGAGGCACTGAAGCTTTCTTT. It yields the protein CASSLGPRGPKRGTEAFF.

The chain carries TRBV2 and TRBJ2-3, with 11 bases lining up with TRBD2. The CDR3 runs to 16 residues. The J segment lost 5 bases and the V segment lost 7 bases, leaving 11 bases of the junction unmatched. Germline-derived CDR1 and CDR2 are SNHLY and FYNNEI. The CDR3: CASNQGGLAALDTQYF. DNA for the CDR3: TGTGCCAGCAACCAAGGGGGACTAGCGGCGTTAGATACGCAGTATTTT.

In DNA, the CDR3 is TGTGCCAGCAGCTATGGACAGGGATTGGGCTCTGAAGCTTTCTTT. Translated, it gives CASSYGQGLGSEAFF. This chain joins TRBV7-9 and TRBJ1-1, with 8 nucleotides matching TRBD1. V dropped 4 bases and J dropped 6; count of bases not matched to a gene: 10. The CDR3 loop spans 15 amino acids. Germline lookup yields CDR1 SEHNR and CDR2 FQNEAQ (reference sequence). Drawing the rest from reference TRBV7-9 and TRBJ1-1, the complete variable domain is DTGVSQNPRHKITKRGQNVTFRCDPISEHNRLYWYRQTLGQGPEFLTYFQNEAQLEKSRLLSDRFSAERPKGSFSTLEIQRTEQGDSAMYLCASSYGQGLGSEAFFGQGTRLTVV.

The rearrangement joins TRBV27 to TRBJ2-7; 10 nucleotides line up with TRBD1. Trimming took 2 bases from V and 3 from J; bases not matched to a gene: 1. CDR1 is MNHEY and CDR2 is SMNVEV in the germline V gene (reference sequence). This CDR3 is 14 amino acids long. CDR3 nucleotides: TGTGCCAGCAGTTTAGGACAGGGGGTCTACGAGCAGTACTTC. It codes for CASSLGQGVYEQYF.

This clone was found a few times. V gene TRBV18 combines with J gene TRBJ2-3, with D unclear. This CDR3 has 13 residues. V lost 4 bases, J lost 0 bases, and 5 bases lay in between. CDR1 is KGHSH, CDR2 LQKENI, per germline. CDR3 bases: TGTGCCAGCTCACTCCTTAGCACAGATACGCAGTATTTT. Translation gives CASSLLSTDTQYF.

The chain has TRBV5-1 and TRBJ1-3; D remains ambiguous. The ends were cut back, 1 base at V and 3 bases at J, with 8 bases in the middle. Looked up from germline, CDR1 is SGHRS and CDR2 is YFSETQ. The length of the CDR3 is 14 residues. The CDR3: CASSLNTDGNTIYF. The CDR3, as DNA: TGCGCCAGCAGCTTGAACACAGATGGAAACACCATATATTTT.

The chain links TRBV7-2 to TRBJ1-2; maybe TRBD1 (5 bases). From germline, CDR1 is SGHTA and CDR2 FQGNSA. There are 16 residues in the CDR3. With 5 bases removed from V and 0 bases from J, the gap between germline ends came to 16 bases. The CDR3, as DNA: TGTGCCAGCAGCCCAACCCTAGACAGAGCTAACTATGGCTACACCTTC. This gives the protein CASSPTLDRANYGYTF.

The CDR3 DNA follows: TGTGCCAGCAGTTCCCGTCGCGGGAGCGGGAGTGTAGATACGCAGTATTTT. It codes for CASSSRRGSGSVDTQYF. The chain carries TRBV28 and TRBJ2-3, with 8 positions matching TRBD2. V was pared by 4 bases and J by 5 bases, with 14 bases of the junction left unmatched. Germline V gives CDR1 MDHEN, CDR2 SYDVKM. This CDR3 has 17 amino acids.

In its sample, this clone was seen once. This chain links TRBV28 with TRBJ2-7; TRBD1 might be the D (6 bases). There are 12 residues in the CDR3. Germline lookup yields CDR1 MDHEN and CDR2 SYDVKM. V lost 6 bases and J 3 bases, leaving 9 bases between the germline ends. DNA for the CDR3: TGTGCCAGCAGACAGGGAAACTACGAGCAGTACTTC. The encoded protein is CASRQGNYEQYF.

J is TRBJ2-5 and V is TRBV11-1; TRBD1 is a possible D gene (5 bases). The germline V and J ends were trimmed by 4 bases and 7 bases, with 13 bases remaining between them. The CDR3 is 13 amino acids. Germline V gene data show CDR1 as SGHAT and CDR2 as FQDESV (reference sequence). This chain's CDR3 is CASSSREFGTQYF. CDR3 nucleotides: TGTGCCAGCAGCTCCAGGGAATTCGGGACCCAGTACTTC.

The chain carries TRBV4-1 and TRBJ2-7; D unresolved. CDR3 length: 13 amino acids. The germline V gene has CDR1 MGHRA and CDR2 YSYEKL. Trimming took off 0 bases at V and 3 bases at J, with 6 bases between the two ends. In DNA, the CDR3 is TGCGCCAGCAGCCAAGAGAACAGCTACGAGCAGTACTTC. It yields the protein CASSQENSYEQYF.

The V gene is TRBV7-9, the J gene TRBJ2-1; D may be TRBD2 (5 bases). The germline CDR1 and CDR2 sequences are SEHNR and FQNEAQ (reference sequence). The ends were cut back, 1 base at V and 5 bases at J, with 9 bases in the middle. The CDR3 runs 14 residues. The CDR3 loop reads CASSLVGGHNEQFF. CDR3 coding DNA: TGTGCCAGCAGCTTAGTTGGCGGGCACAATGAGCAGTTCTTC.

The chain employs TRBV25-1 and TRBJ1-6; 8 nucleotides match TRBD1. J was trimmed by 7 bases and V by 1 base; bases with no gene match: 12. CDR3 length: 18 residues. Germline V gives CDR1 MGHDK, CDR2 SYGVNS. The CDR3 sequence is CASSESGLLGQGNSPLHF. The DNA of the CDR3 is TGTGCCAGCAGTGAATCGGGTTTATTAGGACAGGGAAATTCACCCCTCCACTTT. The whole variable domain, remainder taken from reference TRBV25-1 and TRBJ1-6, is EADIYQTPRYLVIGTGKKITLECSQTMGHDKMYWYQQDPGMELHLIHYSYGVNSTEKGDLSSESTVSRIRTEHFPLTLESARPSHTSQYLCASSESGLLGQGNSPLHFGNGTRLTVT.

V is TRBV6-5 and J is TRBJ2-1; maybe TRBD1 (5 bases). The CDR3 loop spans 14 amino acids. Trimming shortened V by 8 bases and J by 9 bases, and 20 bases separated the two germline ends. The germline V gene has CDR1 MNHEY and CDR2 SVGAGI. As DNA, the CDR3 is TGTGCCAGCGGCAGAGACCTCAGGGCCAGTGAGCAGTTCTTC. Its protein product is CASGRDLRASEQFF.

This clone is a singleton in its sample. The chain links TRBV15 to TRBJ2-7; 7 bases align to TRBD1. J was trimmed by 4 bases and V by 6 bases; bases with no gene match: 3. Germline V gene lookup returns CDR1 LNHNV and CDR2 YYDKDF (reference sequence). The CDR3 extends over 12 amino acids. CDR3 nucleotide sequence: TGTGCCACCAGAGGGACAGAATACGAGCAGTACTTC. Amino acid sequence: CATRGTEYEQYF.

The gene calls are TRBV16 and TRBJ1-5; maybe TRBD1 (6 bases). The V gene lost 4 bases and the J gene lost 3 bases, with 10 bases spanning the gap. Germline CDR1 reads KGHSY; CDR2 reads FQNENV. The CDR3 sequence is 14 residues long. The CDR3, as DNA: TGTGCCAGCAGCCTAGGACAGAACAATCAGCCCCAGCATTTT. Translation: CASSLGQNNQPQHF.

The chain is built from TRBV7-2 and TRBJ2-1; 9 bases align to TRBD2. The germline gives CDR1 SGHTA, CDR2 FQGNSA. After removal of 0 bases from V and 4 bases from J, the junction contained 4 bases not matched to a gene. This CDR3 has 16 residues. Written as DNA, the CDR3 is TGTGCCAGCAGCTTAGCTGGCGGGAGGGCGTACAATGAGCAGTTCTTC. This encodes CASSLAGGRAYNEQFF.

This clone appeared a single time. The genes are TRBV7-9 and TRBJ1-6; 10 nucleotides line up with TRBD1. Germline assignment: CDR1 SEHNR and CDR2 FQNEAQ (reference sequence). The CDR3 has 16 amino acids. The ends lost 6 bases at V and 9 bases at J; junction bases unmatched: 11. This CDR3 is CASSTYSGTGVSPLHF. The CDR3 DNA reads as TGTGCCAGCAGTACCTACTCCGGGACAGGGGTTTCACCCCTCCACTTT.

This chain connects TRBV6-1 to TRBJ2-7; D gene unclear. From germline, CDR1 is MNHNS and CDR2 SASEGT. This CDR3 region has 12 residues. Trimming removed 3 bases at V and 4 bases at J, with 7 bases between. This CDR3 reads CASSDNRYEQYF. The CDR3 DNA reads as TGTGCCAGCAGTGATAATCGGTACGAGCAGTACTTC.

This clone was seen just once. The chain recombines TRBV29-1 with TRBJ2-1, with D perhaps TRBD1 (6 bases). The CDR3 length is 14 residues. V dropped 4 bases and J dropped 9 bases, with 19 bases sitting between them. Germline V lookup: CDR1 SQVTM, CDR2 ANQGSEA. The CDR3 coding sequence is TGCAGCGTTGGGCCTTCTAGGGGGAATATTGAGCAGTTCTTC. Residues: CSVGPSRGNIEQFF.